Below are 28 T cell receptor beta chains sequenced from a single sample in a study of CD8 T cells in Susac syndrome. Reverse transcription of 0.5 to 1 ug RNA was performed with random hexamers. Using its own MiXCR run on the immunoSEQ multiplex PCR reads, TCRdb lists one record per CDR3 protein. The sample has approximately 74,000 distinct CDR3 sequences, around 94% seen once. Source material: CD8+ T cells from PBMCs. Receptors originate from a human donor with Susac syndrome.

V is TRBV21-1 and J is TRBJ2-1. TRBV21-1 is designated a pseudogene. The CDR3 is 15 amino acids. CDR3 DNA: TGTGCCAGCAGCAAAGCGAGGACTCCAGATAATGAGCAGTTCTTC. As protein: CASSKARTPDNEQFF.

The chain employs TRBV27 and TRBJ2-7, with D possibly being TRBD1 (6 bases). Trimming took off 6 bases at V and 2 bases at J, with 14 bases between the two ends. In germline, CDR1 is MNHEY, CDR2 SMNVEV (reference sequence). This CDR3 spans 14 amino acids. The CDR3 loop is CASRGTQEAYEQYF. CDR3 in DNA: TGTGCCAGCAGAGGGACACAGGAGGCCTACGAGCAGTACTTC.

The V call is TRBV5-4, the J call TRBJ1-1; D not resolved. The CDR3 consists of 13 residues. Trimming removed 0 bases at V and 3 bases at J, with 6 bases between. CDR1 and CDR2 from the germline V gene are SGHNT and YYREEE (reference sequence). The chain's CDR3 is CASSLGRDTEAFF. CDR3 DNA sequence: TGTGCCAGCAGCTTGGGGCGGGACACTGAAGCTTTCTTT. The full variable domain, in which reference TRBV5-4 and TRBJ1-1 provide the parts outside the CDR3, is ETGVTQSPTHLIKTRGQQVTLRCSSQSGHNTVSWYQQALGQGPQFIFQYYREEENGRGNFPPRFSGLQFPNYSSELNVNALELDDSALYLCASSLGRDTEAFFGQGTRLTVV.

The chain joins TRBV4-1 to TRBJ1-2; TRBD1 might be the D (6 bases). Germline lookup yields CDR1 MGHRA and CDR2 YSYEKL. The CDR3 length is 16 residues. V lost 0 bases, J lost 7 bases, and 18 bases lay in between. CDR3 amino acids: CASSQEEDSDPAGYTF. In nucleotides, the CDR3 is TGCGCCAGCAGCCAAGAAGAGGACAGTGATCCCGCTGGCTACACCTTC.

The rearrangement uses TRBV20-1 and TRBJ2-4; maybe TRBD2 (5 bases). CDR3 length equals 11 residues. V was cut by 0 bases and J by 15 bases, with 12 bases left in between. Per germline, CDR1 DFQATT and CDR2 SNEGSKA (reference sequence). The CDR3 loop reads CSARDKLVLYF. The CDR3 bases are TGCAGTGCTAGAGATAAACTAGTTCTGTACTTC.

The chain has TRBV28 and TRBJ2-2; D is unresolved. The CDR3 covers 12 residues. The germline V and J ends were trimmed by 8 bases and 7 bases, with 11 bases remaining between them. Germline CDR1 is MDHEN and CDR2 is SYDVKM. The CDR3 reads CASALPFGELFF. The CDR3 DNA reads TGTGCCAGCGCCCTACCATTCGGGGAGCTGTTTTTT.

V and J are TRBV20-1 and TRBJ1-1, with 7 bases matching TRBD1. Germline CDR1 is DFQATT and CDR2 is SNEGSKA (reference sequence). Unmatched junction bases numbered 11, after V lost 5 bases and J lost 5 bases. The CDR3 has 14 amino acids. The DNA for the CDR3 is TGCAGTGCTCCGCCCGACAGGGACGGAACTGAAGCTTTCTTT. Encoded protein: CSAPPDRDGTEAFF.

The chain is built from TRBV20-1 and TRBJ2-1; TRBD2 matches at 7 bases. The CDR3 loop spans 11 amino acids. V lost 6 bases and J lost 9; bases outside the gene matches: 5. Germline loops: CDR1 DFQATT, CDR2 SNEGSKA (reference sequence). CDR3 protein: CSATAGIEQFF. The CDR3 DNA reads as TGCAGTGCCACAGCGGGGATTGAGCAGTTCTTC.

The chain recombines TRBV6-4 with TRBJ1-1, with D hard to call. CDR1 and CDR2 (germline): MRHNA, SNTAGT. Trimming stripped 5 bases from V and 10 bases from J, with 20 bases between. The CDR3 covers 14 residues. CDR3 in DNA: TGTGCCAGCAGTTCTGTCAGGCCTTGGGAGGGAGCTTTCTTT. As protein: CASSSVRPWEGAFF.

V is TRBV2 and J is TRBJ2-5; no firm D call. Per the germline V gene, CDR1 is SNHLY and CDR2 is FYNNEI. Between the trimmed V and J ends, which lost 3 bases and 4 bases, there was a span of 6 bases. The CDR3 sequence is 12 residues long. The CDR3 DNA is TGTGCCAGCAGTGATGCCACAGAGACCCAGTACTTC. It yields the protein CASSDATETQYF.

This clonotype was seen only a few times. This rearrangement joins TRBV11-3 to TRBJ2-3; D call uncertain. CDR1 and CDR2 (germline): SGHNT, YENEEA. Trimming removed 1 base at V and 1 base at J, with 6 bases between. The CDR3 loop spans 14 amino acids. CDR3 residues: CASSLGVGTDTQYF. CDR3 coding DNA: TGTGCCAGCAGCTTAGGTGTTGGCACAGATACGCAGTATTTT.

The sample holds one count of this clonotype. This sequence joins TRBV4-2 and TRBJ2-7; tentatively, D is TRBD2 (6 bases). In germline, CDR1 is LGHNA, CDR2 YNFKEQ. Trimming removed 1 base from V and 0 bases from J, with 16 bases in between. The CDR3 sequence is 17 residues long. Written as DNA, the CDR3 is TGTGCCAGCAGCCAAGGGAAGGAGGGGCCCTACTCCTACGAGCAGTACTTC. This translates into CASSQGKEGPYSYEQYF.

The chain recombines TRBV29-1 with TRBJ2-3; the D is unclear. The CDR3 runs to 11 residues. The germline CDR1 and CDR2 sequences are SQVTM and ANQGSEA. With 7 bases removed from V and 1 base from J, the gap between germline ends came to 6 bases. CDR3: CSGLGTDTQYF. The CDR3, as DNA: TGCAGCGGCCTCGGCACAGATACGCAGTATTTT.

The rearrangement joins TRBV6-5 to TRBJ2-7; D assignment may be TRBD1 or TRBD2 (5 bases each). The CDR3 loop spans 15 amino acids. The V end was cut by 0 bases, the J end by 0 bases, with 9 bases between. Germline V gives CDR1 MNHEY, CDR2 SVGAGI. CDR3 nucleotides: TGTGCCAGCAGTTACTCGTCAGGGAGCTCCTACGAGCAGTACTTC. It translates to CASSYSSGSSYEQYF.

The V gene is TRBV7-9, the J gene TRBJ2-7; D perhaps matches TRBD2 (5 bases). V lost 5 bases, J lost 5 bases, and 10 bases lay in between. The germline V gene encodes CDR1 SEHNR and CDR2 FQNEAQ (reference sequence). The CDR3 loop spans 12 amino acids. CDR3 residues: CASSQDWDEQYF. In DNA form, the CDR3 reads TGTGCCAGCAGCCAGGACTGGGACGAGCAGTACTTC.

CDR3 sequence (DNA): TGTGCCAGCAGTCTCACTACTTTCCTCAATGAGCAGTTCTTC. Protein sequence: CASSLTTFLNEQFF. This chain links TRBV9 with TRBJ2-1, with D unresolved. The CDR3 sequence is 14 residues long. CDR1 and CDR2 from the germline V gene are SGDLS and YYNGEE. V shed 5 bases and J shed 6 bases, with 15 bases lying between them.

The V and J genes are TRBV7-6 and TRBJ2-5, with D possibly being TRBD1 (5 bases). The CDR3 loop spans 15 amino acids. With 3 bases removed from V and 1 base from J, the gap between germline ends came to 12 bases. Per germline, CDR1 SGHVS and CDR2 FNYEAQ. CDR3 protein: CASSFDQGAQETQYF. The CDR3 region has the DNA TGTGCCAGCAGCTTTGACCAGGGTGCCCAAGAGACCCAGTACTTC.

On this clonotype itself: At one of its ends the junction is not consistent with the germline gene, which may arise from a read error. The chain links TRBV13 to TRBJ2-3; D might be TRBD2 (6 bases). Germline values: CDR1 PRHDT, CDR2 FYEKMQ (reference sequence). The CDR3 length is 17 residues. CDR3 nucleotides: TGTGCCAGCAGCGTAGGACTAATTTCGTCTAGCACAGATACGCAGTATTTT. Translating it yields CASSVGLISSSTDTQYF.

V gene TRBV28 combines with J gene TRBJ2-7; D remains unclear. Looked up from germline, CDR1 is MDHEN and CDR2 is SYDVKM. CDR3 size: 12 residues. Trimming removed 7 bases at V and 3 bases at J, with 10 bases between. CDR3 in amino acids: CASKMMGYEQYF. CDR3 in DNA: TGTGCCAGCAAGATGATGGGCTACGAGCAGTACTTC.

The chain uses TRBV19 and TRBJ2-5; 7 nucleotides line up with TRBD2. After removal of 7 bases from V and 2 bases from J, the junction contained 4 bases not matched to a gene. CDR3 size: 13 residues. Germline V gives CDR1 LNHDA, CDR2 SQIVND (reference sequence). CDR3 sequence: CASMGEGQETQYF. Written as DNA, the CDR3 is TGTGCCAGTATGGGGGAGGGGCAAGAGACCCAGTACTTC.

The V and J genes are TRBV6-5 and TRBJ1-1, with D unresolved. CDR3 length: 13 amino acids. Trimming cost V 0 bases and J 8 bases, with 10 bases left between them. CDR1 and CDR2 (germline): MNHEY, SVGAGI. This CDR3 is CASSYSSSGEAFF. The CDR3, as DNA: TGTGCCAGCAGTTACTCGAGCTCGGGGGAAGCTTTCTTT.

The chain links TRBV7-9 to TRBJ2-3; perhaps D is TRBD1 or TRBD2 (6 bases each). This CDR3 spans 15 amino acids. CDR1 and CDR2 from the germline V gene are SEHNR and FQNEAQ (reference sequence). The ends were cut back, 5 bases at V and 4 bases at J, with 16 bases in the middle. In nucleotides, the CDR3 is TGTGCCAGCAGCCTTGTGACGGGGGCCGCAGATACGCAGTATTTT. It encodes CASSLVTGAADTQYF.

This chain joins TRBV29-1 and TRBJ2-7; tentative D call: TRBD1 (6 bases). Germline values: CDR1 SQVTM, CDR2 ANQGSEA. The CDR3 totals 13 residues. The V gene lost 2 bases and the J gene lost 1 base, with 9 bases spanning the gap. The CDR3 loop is CSVETGFSYEQYF. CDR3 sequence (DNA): TGCAGCGTTGAAACAGGGTTTTCCTACGAGCAGTACTTC.

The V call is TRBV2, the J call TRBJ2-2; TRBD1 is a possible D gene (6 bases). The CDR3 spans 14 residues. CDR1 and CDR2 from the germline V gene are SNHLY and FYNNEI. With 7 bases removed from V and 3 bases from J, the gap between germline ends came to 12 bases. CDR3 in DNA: TGTGCCAGCACCGACAGGAGCTACACCGGGGAGCTGTTTTTT. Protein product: CASTDRSYTGELFF.

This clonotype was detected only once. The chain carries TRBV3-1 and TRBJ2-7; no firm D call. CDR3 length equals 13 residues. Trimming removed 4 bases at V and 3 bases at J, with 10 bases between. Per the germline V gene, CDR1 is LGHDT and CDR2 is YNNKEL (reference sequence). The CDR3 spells CASSPTLGYEQYF. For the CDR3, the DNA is TGTGCCAGCAGCCCAACTTTGGGCTACGAGCAGTACTTC.

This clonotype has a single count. CDR3 sequence (DNA): TGCAGCGTTTGGGACGGGAACACCGGGGAGCTGTTTTTT. Protein sequence: CSVWDGNTGELFF. This chain joins TRBV29-1 and TRBJ2-2; D could derive from TRBD1 or TRBD2 (5 bases each). Germline CDR1 SQVTM, CDR2 ANQGSEA. The CDR3 spans 13 residues. Deletions cut 5 bases from V and 1 base from J, with 8 bases between.

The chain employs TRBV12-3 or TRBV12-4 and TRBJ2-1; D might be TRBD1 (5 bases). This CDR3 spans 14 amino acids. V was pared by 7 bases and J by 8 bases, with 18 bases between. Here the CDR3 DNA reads TGTGCCAGCACCCCCTGGACGCAGGGTGATGAGCAGTTCTTC. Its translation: CASTPWTQGDEQFF.

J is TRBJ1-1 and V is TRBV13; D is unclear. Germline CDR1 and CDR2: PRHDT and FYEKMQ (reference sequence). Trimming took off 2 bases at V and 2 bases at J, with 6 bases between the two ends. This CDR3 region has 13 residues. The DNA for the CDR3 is TGTGCCAGCAGCTTAAACTTTAACACTGAAGCTTTCTTT. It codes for CASSLNFNTEAFF.